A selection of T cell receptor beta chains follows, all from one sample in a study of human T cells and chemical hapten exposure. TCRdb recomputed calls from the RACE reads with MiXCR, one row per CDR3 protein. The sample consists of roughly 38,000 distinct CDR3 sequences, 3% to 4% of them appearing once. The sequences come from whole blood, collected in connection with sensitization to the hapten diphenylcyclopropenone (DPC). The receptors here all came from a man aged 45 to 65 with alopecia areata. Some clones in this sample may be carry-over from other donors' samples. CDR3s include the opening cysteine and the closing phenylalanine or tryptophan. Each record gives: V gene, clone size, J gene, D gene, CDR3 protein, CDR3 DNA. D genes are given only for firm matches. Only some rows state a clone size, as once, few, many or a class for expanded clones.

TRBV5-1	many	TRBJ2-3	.	CASSLEGFVADTQYF	TGCGCCAGCAGCTTGGAGGGATTTGTCGCAGATACGCAGTATTTT
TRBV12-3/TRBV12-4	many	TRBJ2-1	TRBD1	CASSTKPGTGGVEQFF	TGTGCCAGCAGTACGAAGCCCGGGACAGGGGGAGTTGAGCAGTTCTTC
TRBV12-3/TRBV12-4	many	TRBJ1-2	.	CASGGSGRGYGYTF	TGTGCCAGCGGCGGTTCCGGCCGGGGCTATGGCTACACCTTC
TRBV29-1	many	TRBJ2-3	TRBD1	CSVDTGGTDTQYF	TGCAGCGTTGATACAGGGGGTACAGATACGCAGTATTTT
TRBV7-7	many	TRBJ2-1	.	CASSLGPISGLGNEQFF	TGTGCTAGCAGCTTAGGGCCCATAAGCGGTCTGGGGAATGAGCAGTTCTTC
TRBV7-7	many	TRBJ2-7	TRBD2	CASSLSYGTSGRMYF	TGTGCCAGCAGCTTAAGTTACGGGACTAGCGGGAGGATGTACTTC
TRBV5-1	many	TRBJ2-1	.	CASSPGAHKPTYNEQFF	TGCGCCAGCAGCCCCGGGGCGCACAAGCCCACCTACAATGAGCAGTTCTTC
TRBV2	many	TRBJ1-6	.	CASSAREALHF	TGTGCCAGCAGTGCGCGGGAGGCCCTCCACTTT
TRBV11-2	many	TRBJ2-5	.	CASRAQETQYF	TGTGCCAGCCGGGCACAAGAGACCCAGTACTTC
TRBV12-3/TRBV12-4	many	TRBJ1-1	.	CASSLRVNTEAFF	TGTGCCAGCAGTTTAAGAGTGAACACTGAAGCTTTCTTT
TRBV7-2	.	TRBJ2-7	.	CASRYPGRGSPNEQYF	TGTGCCAGCAGGTACCCCGGTAGGGGATCGCCCAACGAGCAGTACTTC
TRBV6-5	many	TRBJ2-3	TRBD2	CASRREGLADTQYF	TGTGCCAGCCGTCGGGAGGGTTTGGCAGATACGCAGTATTTT
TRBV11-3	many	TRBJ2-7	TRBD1	CASSRTGETNEQYF	TGTGCCAGCAGCCGGACAGGGGAGACCAACGAGCAGTACTTC
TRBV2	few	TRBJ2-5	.	CASSESETQYF	TGTGCCAGCAGTGAATCAGAGACCCAGTACTTC
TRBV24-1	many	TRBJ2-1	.	CATSDHRDQTSDEQFF	TGTGCCACCAGTGATCACCGGGACCAGACTTCGGATGAGCAGTTCTTC
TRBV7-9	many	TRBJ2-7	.	CASSLVSGTHYEQYF	TGTGCCAGCAGCTTAGTTTCCGGGACACACTACGAGCAGTACTTC
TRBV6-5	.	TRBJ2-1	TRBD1	CASSYSGQGASNEQFF	TGTGCCAGCAGTTACTCGGGACAGGGGGCGTCGAATGAGCAGTTCTTC
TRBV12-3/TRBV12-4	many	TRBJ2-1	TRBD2	CASSFVGLAGSSYNEQFF	TGTGCCAGCAGTTTCGTGGGACTAGCGGGTAGCTCCTACAATGAGCAGTTCTTC
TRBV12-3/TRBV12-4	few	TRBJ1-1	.	CASSQDTPGTEAFF	TGTGCCAGCAGCCAAGACACACCGGGGACTGAAGCTTTCTTT
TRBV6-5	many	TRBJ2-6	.	CASSSPAVGANVLTF	TGTGCCAGCAGTTCCCCCGCGGTTGGGGCCAACGTCCTGACTTTC
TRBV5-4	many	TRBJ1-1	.	CASSWGRDTEAFF	TGTGCCAGCAGCTGGGGCAGGGACACTGAAGCTTTCTTT
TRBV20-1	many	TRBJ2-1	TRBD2	CSWLAGVFQHGEQFF	TGCAGTTGGCTAGCGGGAGTGTTTCAACACGGTGAGCAGTTCTTC